This T cell receptor beta chain came from a study of technical replicates of blood from a handful of donors. In this sample, this clone turned up a few times. Data came from immunoSEQ multiplex PCR; TCRdb stores just in-frame clones and leaves some out. In the table there are 65,000 to 80,000 clones, 80% to 95% of which are singletons. Trimming cost V 6 bases and J 1 base, with 13 bases left between them. The CDR3 is 15 residues long. CDR1 and CDR2 from the germline V gene are SGHRS and YFSETQ. Specimen: T cells isolated from PBMCs. The chain joins TRBV5-1 to TRBJ2-2, with a weak D call TRBD1 (6 bases). This receptor was obtained from a human donor in good health. The CDR3 is CASTQEQGNTGELFF. The CDR3 DNA is TGCGCCAGCACACAGGAACAGGGGAACACCGGGGAGCTGTTTTTT.